The 9 T cell receptor beta chains given below trace back to one sample, sequenced in a study of OX40 agonist ivuxolimab in advanced cancers. The method was immunoSEQ multiplex PCR; TCRdb's version includes in-frame clones alone and lacks a portion of them. The repertoire has about 47,000 clones, 80% to 85% of them found once; the top ten carry roughly a quarter. The sample was CD4+ or CD8+ T cells sorted from blood, taken in a trial of the OX40 agonist ivuxolimab. These receptors all stem from an adult with an advanced solid tumor such as melanoma, head and neck, liver or kidney cancer.

The chain is built from TRBV21-1 and TRBJ1-3; the table gives TRBD1 as D, unverified against the DNA. TRBV21-1 is annotated as a pseudogene. The CDR3 spans 19 residues. The CDR3 nucleotides read TGTGCCAGCAGCAACCGGGACAGGGGGGTCGTCGACTCTGGAAACACCATATATTTT. Translated, it gives CASSNRDRGVVDSGNTIYF.

This clone was picked up one time. This chain connects TRBV5-1 to TRBJ2-7; 9 nucleotides agree with TRBD2. The V and J ends lost 2 bases and 2 bases, in that order; junction bases with no gene match: 5. Germline values: CDR1 SGHRS, CDR2 YFSETQ. This CDR3 contains 15 residues. DNA of the CDR3: TGCGCCAGCAGCTTAATAGCGGGGGTAACCTACGAGCAGTACTTC. Translated, it gives CASSLIAGVTYEQYF.

The rearrangement joins TRBV6-1 to TRBJ2-7; unclear D gene. There are 13 residues in the CDR3. Trimming removed 2 bases from V and 3 bases from J, with 8 bases in between. Germline assignment: CDR1 MNHNS and CDR2 SASEGT. The CDR3 loop is CASSENQLYEQYF. Here the CDR3 DNA reads TGTGCCAGCAGTGAAAACCAACTCTACGAGCAGTACTTC.

This sequence joins TRBV4-2 and TRBJ2-7; D not certain. The V end was cut by 4 bases, the J end by 4 bases, with 20 bases between. Per the germline V gene, CDR1 is LGHNA and CDR2 is YNFKEQ. CDR3 length: 16 residues. In DNA, the CDR3 is TGTGCCAGCAGCCCCCTGTCCCGCGAGCTTATTTACGAGCAGTACTTC. Its translation is CASSPLSRELIYEQYF.

This chain links TRBV13 with TRBJ1-1; D possibly corresponds to TRBD1 (5 bases). Germline assignment: CDR1 PRHDT and CDR2 FYEKMQ (reference sequence). Trimming cost V 3 bases and J 7 bases, with 12 bases left between them. The CDR3 spans 13 residues. DNA of the CDR3: TGTGCCAGCAGCTTTGAGGGACCGTTTGAAGCTTTCTTT. This encodes CASSFEGPFEAFF. The whole variable domain, remainder taken from reference TRBV13 and TRBJ1-1, is AAGVIQSPRHLIKEKRETATLKCYPIPRHDTVYWYQQGPGQDPQFLISFYEKMQSDKGSIPDRFSAQQFSDYHSELNMSSLELGDSALYFCASSFEGPFEAFFGQGTRLTVV.

This clone has only a few counts. The chain recombines TRBV27 with TRBJ2-7, with D unclear. Trimming removed 4 bases from V and 9 bases from J, with 7 bases in between. CDR1 and CDR2 (germline): MNHEY, SMNVEV (reference sequence). The CDR3 covers 10 residues. The CDR3 loop is CASSSVGQYF. CDR3 in DNA: TGTGCCAGCAGTTCAGTAGGGCAGTACTTC.

Note on this clone: Other DNA variants within this sample encode the same CDR3. The genes are TRBV7-9 and TRBJ1-1; 9 nucleotides line up with TRBD1. The CDR3 has 15 residues. Germline CDR1 reads SEHNR; CDR2 reads FQNEAQ (reference sequence). J was trimmed by 1 base and V by 4 bases; bases with no gene match: 4. This CDR3 reads CASSSGQGTNTEAFF. CDR3 coding DNA: TGTGCCAGCAGCTCAGGACAGGGGACGAACACTGAAGCTTTCTTT.

This chain connects TRBV6-4 to TRBJ1-1; a possible D gene is TRBD1 (5 bases). The CDR3 sequence is 15 residues long. Germline CDR1 and CDR2: MRHNA and SNTAGT. V was cut by 3 bases and J by 4 bases, with 15 bases left in between. The CDR3 sequence: CASSEWAGLATEAFF. The CDR3 DNA is TGTGCCAGCAGTGAATGGGCAGGGTTGGCCACTGAAGCTTTCTTT.

The chain carries TRBV6-1 and TRBJ2-3; 8 bases align to TRBD1. The ends lost 8 bases at V and 6 bases at J; junction bases unmatched: 10. Germline CDR1 reads MNHNS; CDR2 reads SASEGT. This CDR3 is built from 14 residues. CDR3 sequence reads: CASHEETGVDTQYF. The CDR3 DNA is TGTGCCAGCCATGAGGAGACAGGGGTCGATACGCAGTATTTT.